A selection of T cell receptor beta chains follows, all from one sample in a study of blood T cell repertoires in COVID-19. Assay used: immunoSEQ multiplex PCR; TCRdb lists only in-frame clones, some missing. The sample lists roughly 160,000 clones, 84% occurring once. Sequenced sample: peripheral blood. These receptors came from a woman older than 75 with COVID-19, enrolled during active disease. Each CDR3 is given with its conserved first and last residue. Each record gives: CDR3 protein, CDR3 DNA, V gene, J gene, D gene. D genes are given only for firm matches.

CASSLEPTGSGNTIYF	TGTGCCAGCAGCTTAGAACCGACGGGCTCTGGAAACACCATATATTTT	TRBV7-2	TRBJ1-3	-
CASSPGLAGGPEQYF	TGTGCCAGCAGCCCAGGACTAGCGGGAGGGCCAGAGCAGTACTTC	TRBV7-2	TRBJ2-7	TRBD2
CASTMDRVYGYTF	TGTGCCAGCACCATGGACAGGGTCTATGGCTACACCTTC	TRBV2	TRBJ1-2	TRBD1
CAWWTGRGYTF	TGTGCCTGGTGGACAGGCCGTGGCTACACCTTC	TRBV30	TRBJ1-2	TRBD1
CASSHDRGSNYGYTF	TGTGCCAGTAGTCACGACAGGGGGTCTAACTATGGCTACACCTTC	TRBV19	TRBJ1-2	TRBD1
CASSLRGSNYGYTF	TGTGCCAGCAGCTTGAGAGGGTCTAACTATGGCTACACCTTC	TRBV7-2	TRBJ1-2	-
CASSHGGAGEQYF	TGTGCCAGCAGCCACGGAGGGGCTGGGGAGCAGTACTTC	TRBV4-2	TRBJ2-7	-
CASSPLTTSRDTQYF	TGTGCCAGCTCACCCCTCACTACCTCCCGAGATACGCAGTATTTT	TRBV18	TRBJ2-3	-
CSASGHTDTQYF	TGCAGTGCTAGTGGACACACAGATACGCAGTATTTT	TRBV20-1	TRBJ2-3	-
CASSPGTLDQPQHF	TGCGCCAGCAGCCCCGGGACACTGGATCAGCCCCAGCATTTT	TRBV5-1	TRBJ1-5	-
CASSPRRILNTEAFF	TGTGCCAGCAGTCCCCGCAGGATTTTGAACACTGAAGCTTTCTTT	TRBV7-2	TRBJ1-1	-
CASSAQGNTEAFF	TGTGCCAGCAGCGCCCAGGGAAACACTGAAGCTTTCTTT	TRBV7-3	TRBJ1-1	-
CASSFITSYNEQFF	TGTGCCAGCAGCTTTATTACTTCCTACAATGAGCAGTTCTTC	TRBV13	TRBJ2-1	-
CASSLGTSGRYEQYF	TGTGCCAGCAGTCTGGGGACTAGCGGGAGATACGAGCAGTACTTC	TRBV28	TRBJ2-7	TRBD2
CASSLDSYGYTF	TGTGCCAGCAGCTTAGACAGCTATGGCTACACCTTC	TRBV11-2	TRBJ1-2	-
CSVPLGWAGGVTAGGYTF	TGCAGCGTTCCTCTGGGCTGGGCAGGGGGAGTAACAGCTGGAGGCTACACCTTC	TRBV29-1	TRBJ1-2	TRBD1
CASSVGGWSSYNEQFF	TGTGCCAGCAGCGTAGGCGGGTGGAGCTCCTACAATGAGCAGTTCTTC	TRBV9	TRBJ2-1	-
CASSLAVGPPYEQYF	TGCGCCAGCAGCTTGGCCGTGGGGCCTCCGTACGAGCAGTACTTC	TRBV5-1	TRBJ2-7	-
CASSGTGGAYNEQFF	TGTGCCAGCAGTGGGACAGGGGGGGCCTACAATGAGCAGTTCTTC	TRBV2	TRBJ2-1	TRBD1
CASSLLASGDGETQYF	TGCGCCAGCAGCTTGTTGGCTAGCGGCGACGGCGAGACCCAGTACTTC	TRBV5-1	TRBJ2-5	TRBD2
CASTPMGGVATNEKLFF	TGTGCCAGCACCCCTATGGGGGGGGTTGCAACTAATGAAAAACTGTTTTTT	TRBV2	TRBJ1-4	-
CASSGGRALGTDTQYF	TGTGCCAGCAGCGGGGGCCGGGCCCTTGGCACAGATACGCAGTATTTT	TRBV4-2	TRBJ2-3	-
CASRRRTGQAGNTIYF	TGTGCCAGCAGACGGAGGACAGGTCAAGCTGGAAACACCATATATTTT	TRBV7-9	TRBJ1-3	TRBD1
CASSGGHLNYGYTF	TGTGCCAGCAGTGGAGGACACCTAAACTATGGCTACACCTTC	TRBV2	TRBJ1-2	-
CASRQGAREKLFF	TGTGCCAGCAGACAGGGGGCGCGCGAAAAACTGTTTTTT	TRBV25-1	TRBJ1-4	TRBD1
CSVMGGSDTQYF	TGCAGCGTCATGGGGGGTTCAGATACGCAGTATTTT	TRBV29-1	TRBJ2-3	-
CASSPQSVQAGENRYF	TGTGCCAGCTCACCACAGTCCGTTCAAGCGGGAGAGAATCGGTATTTT	TRBV18	TRBJ2-3	TRBD2
CASSPRTGEIYEQYF	TGCGCCAGCAGTCCCCGGACAGGGGAAATCTACGAGCAGTACTTC	TRBV23-1	TRBJ2-7	TRBD1
CASSLDHDRGRAKNIQYF	TGTGCCAGCAGCTTAGACCATGACAGGGGTCGGGCCAAAAACATTCAGTACTTC	TRBV11-2	TRBJ2-4	TRBD1
CASDPTGGRSNTEAFF	TGCGCCAGCGACCCGACAGGGGGCCGATCGAACACTGAAGCTTTCTTT	TRBV5-1	TRBJ1-1	TRBD1
CASSPLGQGSYSPLHF	TGTGCCAGCAGCCCATTGGGACAGGGGAGCTATTCACCCCTCCACTTT	TRBV13	TRBJ1-6	TRBD1
CASSSGQVGRSYNEQFF	TGTGCCAGCAGCAGCGGACAGGTTGGGAGATCCTACAATGAGCAGTTCTTC	TRBV7-3	TRBJ2-1	TRBD1
CASSARIGRGELFF	TGTGCCAGTAGTGCCAGGATAGGGAGAGGGGAGCTGTTTTTT	TRBV19	TRBJ2-2	-
CASSLFFQGQYF	TGTGCCAGCAGCTTGTTCTTCCAGGGGCAGTACTTC	TRBV5-6	TRBJ2-7	-
CASSVSGDYEQYF	TGTGCCAGCAGCGTTTCGGGGGACTACGAGCAGTACTTC	TRBV7-3	TRBJ2-7	-
CAISESDTPYEQYF	TGTGCCATCAGTGAGTCGGACACTCCCTACGAGCAGTACTTC	TRBV10-3	TRBJ2-7	-
CASSEPPGFEQYF	TGTGCCAGCAGCGAGCCCCCGGGATTCGAGCAGTACTTC	TRBV11-2	TRBJ2-7	-
CASSLVQGSFLAGKQFF	TGTGCCAGCAGCTTAGTACAGGGGTCTTTCCTAGCGGGAAAGCAGTTCTTC	TRBV7-3	TRBJ2-1	TRBD2
CASRASGTAGELFF	TGTGCCAGCAGAGCAAGCGGAACGGCCGGGGAGCTGTTTTTT	TRBV9	TRBJ2-2	-
CASSDFSHYGTDTQYF	TGTGCCAGCAGTGATTTCTCTCACTATGGCACAGATACGCAGTATTTT	TRBV6-1	TRBJ2-3	-
CASKGTSGTNTGELFF	TGTGCCAGCAAAGGGACTAGCGGAACGAACACCGGGGAGCTGTTTTTT	TRBV11-3	TRBJ2-2	TRBD2
CASSPNRFSTDTQYF	TGTGCCAGCAGCCCCAACAGGTTTAGCACAGATACGCAGTATTTT	TRBV3-1/TRBV3-2	TRBJ2-3	-
CASSLSGSPYEQYF	TGTGCCAGCAGCCTTAGCGGGAGCCCCTACGAGCAGTACTTC	TRBV28	TRBJ2-7	TRBD2